The 29 T cell receptor beta chains given below trace back to one sample, sequenced in a study of blood T cells in healthy people across ages. Next came a second PCR, run for about 6 to 11 cycles, which used a sample-barcoded 5' primer along with a J-beta primer mix. From the 5' RACE reads, TCRdb called clonotypes with MiXCR, one entry per CDR3 protein. The sample contains some 700,000 distinct CDR3 sequences, 35% to 45% of which appear only once. Sequences were obtained from blood. These TCRs come from a woman aged 60-70 years in good health.

CDR3 coding DNA: TGCGCCAGCAGCCAGGGACAGGGTCCAGATGAGACCCAGTACTTC. Protein product: CASSQGQGPDETQYF. J is TRBJ2-5 and V is TRBV5-1, with 9 nucleotides matching TRBD1. Germline CDR1 is SGHRS and CDR2 is YFSETQ. This CDR3 comprises 15 residues. The ends lost 4 bases at V and 5 bases at J; junction bases unmatched: 9.

This clonotype came up a few times. CDR3 sequence (DNA): TGTGCCAGCAGCTTAGGGGCAGGGTTGAACACTGAAGCTTTCTTT. Residues: CASSLGAGLNTEAFF. V gene TRBV7-3 combines with J gene TRBJ1-1; perhaps TRBD1 as D (5 bases). V was clipped by 2 bases and J by 0 bases, with 10 bases between them. Germline V CDR1 and CDR2: SGHTA, FQGTGA. This CDR3 spans 15 amino acids.

This chain connects TRBV7-2 to TRBJ2-7, with 8 bases that match TRBD2. With V trimmed by 5 bases and J by 3 bases, 9 bases remained unmatched. Germline loops: CDR1 SGHTA, CDR2 FQGNSA. This CDR3 region has 15 residues. The CDR3, as DNA: TGTGCCAGCAGCCGGGCGGGACTAGGCCTCTACGAGCAGTACTTC. As protein: CASSRAGLGLYEQYF.

V is TRBV29-1 and J is TRBJ2-7; no clear D. Trimming removed 2 bases from V and 3 bases from J, with 14 bases in between. Looked up from germline, CDR1 is SQVTM and CDR2 is ANQGSEA. This CDR3 has 14 amino acids. DNA of the CDR3: TGCAGCGTTGAATATGGTTCAGGCAGCTACGAGCAGTACTTC. Protein: CSVEYGSGSYEQYF.

The chain is built from TRBV12-3 or TRBV12-4 and TRBJ2-3; possible D gene TRBD2, 6 bases. The CDR3 runs to 15 residues. V was cut by 4 bases and J by 4 bases, with 15 bases left in between. The CDR3 DNA is TGTGCCAGCAGTTCTAGTGGGGGGTTGGCAGATACGCAGTATTTT. Its protein is CASSSSGGLADTQYF.

The CDR3 loop is CASSAGGIFNYGYTF. The CDR3 DNA is TGTGCCAGCAGTGCCGGGGGGATTTTTAACTATGGCTACACCTTC. This chain joins TRBV27 and TRBJ1-2, with D perhaps TRBD1 (5 bases). V dropped 5 bases and J dropped 1 base, with 14 bases sitting between them. Germline V lookup: CDR1 MNHEY, CDR2 SMNVEV (reference sequence). This CDR3 is 15 amino acids long.

V usage is TRBV6-2 or TRBV6-3 and J usage is TRBJ2-7; TRBD1 agrees at 9 bases. V trimming: 5 bases; J trimming: 2 bases; junction bases outside the gene matches: 7. Germline CDR1 is MNHEY and CDR2 is SVGEGT. The length of the CDR3 is 15 residues. This chain's CDR3 is CASSHPGQGTYEQYF. The CDR3 region has the DNA TGTGCCAGCAGTCACCCGGGACAGGGAACCTACGAGCAGTACTTC.

The rearrangement joins TRBV6-5 to TRBJ2-3; no clear D. V was clipped by 0 bases and J by 4 bases, with 8 bases between them. This CDR3 has 14 amino acids. In germline, CDR1 is MNHEY, CDR2 SVGAGI. The CDR3 region is CASSYSYSSDTQYF. CDR3 DNA sequence: TGTGCCAGCAGTTACTCGTACAGCTCAGATACGCAGTATTTT.

The rearrangement uses TRBV29-1 and TRBJ1-2; 7 nucleotides align to TRBD1. The CDR3 has 13 residues. V trimming: 4 bases; J trimming: 4 bases; junction bases outside the gene matches: 6. Germline V lookup: CDR1 SQVTM, CDR2 ANQGSEA. The CDR3 protein is CSVVEGATYGYTF. CDR3 in DNA: TGCAGCGTTGTAGAGGGGGCAACCTATGGCTACACCTTC.

This clonotype was observed a few times. Just one base apart from a much larger clone, this may be a read error. The V call is TRBV28, the J call TRBJ2-5; TRBD1 agrees at 9 bases. After removal of 4 bases from V and 0 bases from J, the junction contained 3 bases not matched to a gene. CDR1 is MDHEN and CDR2 is SYDVKM in the germline V gene. The CDR3 sequence is 15 residues long. CDR3 loop: CASSSGTGYQETQYF. The CDR3 DNA reads as TGTGCCAGCAGTTCCGGGACAGGGTACCAAGAGACCCAGTACTTC.

V is TRBV12-3 or TRBV12-4 and J is TRBJ2-3, with TRBD2 matching over 7 bases. The CDR3 is 11 amino acids. DNA for the CDR3: TGTGCTGAAGGGGAGGGAGATACGCAGTATTTT. It specifies CAEGEGDTQYF.

V gene TRBV10-3 combines with J gene TRBJ2-2, with 11 nucleotides matching TRBD1. There are 16 residues in the CDR3. Germline CDR1 is ENHRY and CDR2 is SYGVKD. The trim removed 8 bases at V and 4 bases at J, leaving 9 bases unmatched. This chain's CDR3 is CAISPGQGVFTGELFF. The CDR3 coding sequence is TGTGCCATCTCCCCGGGACAGGGGGTTTTCACCGGGGAGCTGTTTTTT.

This clonotype was picked up a small number of times. The chain has TRBV28 and TRBJ1-4, with TRBD1 matching 8 bases. Losses at the gene ends were 5 bases for V and 4 bases for J; bases not matched to a gene: 12. Looked up from germline, CDR1 is MDHEN and CDR2 is SYDVKM. This CDR3 is 17 amino acids long. CDR3 DNA sequence: TGTGCCAGCAGTACCCCGGGACAGGTGGGGGGTAATGAAAAACTGTTTTTT. This translates into CASSTPGQVGGNEKLFF.

The chain couples TRBV21-1 to TRBJ2-1; TRBD2 is the table's D call, not checked against the DNA. TRBV21-1 is flagged as a pseudogene. This CDR3 is built from 16 residues. The chain's CDR3 is CASFPGLAANYNEQFF. In DNA, the CDR3 is TGTGCCAGCTTTCCGGGACTAGCGGCAAACTACAATGAGCAGTTCTTC.

J is TRBJ1-1 and V is TRBV6-6; 7 nucleotides match TRBD1. Germline CDR1 is MNHNY and CDR2 is SVGAGI (reference sequence). The CDR3 spans 17 residues. Trimming removed 8 bases from V and 4 bases from J; junction bases left unmatched: 19. CDR3 amino acids: CASCLFPGGAGATEAFF. The DNA of the CDR3 is TGTGCCAGCTGCTTATTCCCAGGGGGTGCTGGGGCCACTGAAGCTTTCTTT.

This clonotype was seen more than once but under ten times. J is TRBJ2-2 and V is TRBV28; TRBD1 might be the D (5 bases). V gave up 6 bases and J gave up 5 bases, with 10 bases separating them. This CDR3 comprises 13 residues. Germline CDR1 is MDHEN and CDR2 is SYDVKM. In nucleotides, the CDR3 is TGTGCCAGCAGGGTCCAGGGTACCGGGGAGCTGTTTTTT. It translates to CASRVQGTGELFF.

This clonotype was seen a few times. J is TRBJ2-6 and V is TRBV27; D not resolved. Trimming removed 4 bases from V and 0 bases from J, with 7 bases in between. CDR1 is MNHEY, CDR2 SMNVEV, per germline (reference sequence). The CDR3 is made up of 15 amino acids. The chain's CDR3 is CASSSSSSGANVLTF. CDR3 DNA sequence: TGTGCCAGCAGTTCGTCCAGCTCTGGGGCCAACGTCCTGACTTTC.

The V gene is TRBV25-1, the J gene TRBJ2-4, with D possibly TRBD2 on 5 matching bases. V was pared by 4 bases and J by 13 bases, with 17 bases between. CDR3 size: 13 residues. In germline, CDR1 is MGHDK, CDR2 SYGVNS. CDR3 region: CASSGRDLREQYF. The CDR3 DNA follows: TGTGCCAGCAGTGGAAGGGATTTGAGGGAGCAGTACTTC. The whole variable domain, filled in from reference TRBV25-1 and TRBJ2-4, reads EADIYQTPRYLVIGTGKKITLECSQTMGHDKMYWYQQDPGMELHLIHYSYGVNSTEKGDLSSESTVSRIRTEHFPLTLESARPSHTSQYLCASSGRDLREQYFGAGTRLSVL.

The J gene is TRBJ2-5, the V gene TRBV28; D is possibly TRBD2 (6 bases). V lost 7 bases and J lost 11, with 26 bases in between. This CDR3 comprises 15 residues. CDR1 and CDR2 (germline): MDHEN, SYDVKM. The chain's CDR3 is CASTVSGVVYNEQYF. DNA of the CDR3: TGTGCCAGCACCGTATCGGGAGTAGTATACAATGAGCAGTACTTC.

This clonotype appeared a few times. Since a much larger clone is just one base distant, this may be a read error. This rearrangement joins TRBV12-3 or TRBV12-4 to TRBJ2-7; TRBD1 matches 10 bases. The CDR3 extends over 12 amino acids. V shed 6 bases and J 10 bases; nucleotides not matched to a gene: 6. CDR3 sequence: CASRLGQGLQYF. CDR3 nucleotide sequence: TGTGCCAGCAGGTTGGGACAGGGGCTCCAGTACTTC.

This clonotype was seen only a few times. V gene TRBV20-1 combines with J gene TRBJ1-4, with 7 positions matching TRBD1. Germline V CDR1 and CDR2: DFQATT, SNEGSKA (reference sequence). Trimming cost V 6 bases and J 5 bases; bases outside gene matches: 6. This CDR3 comprises 13 residues. The CDR3 spells CSARQGENEKLFF. In DNA form, the CDR3 reads TGCAGTGCCAGGCAGGGGGAGAATGAAAAACTGTTTTTT.

The chain links TRBV2 to TRBJ2-2; no clear D gene. CDR1 and CDR2 from the germline V gene are SNHLY and FYNNEI. Trimming took 8 bases from V and 1 from J, leaving 11 bases between them. The CDR3 has 14 residues. CDR3 residues: CASFLDRNTGELFF. The CDR3 DNA reads TGTGCCAGCTTCCTGGATAGGAACACCGGGGAGCTGTTTTTT. Full variable domain (rest looked up from reference TRBV2 and TRBJ2-2): EPEVTQTPSHQVTQMGQEVILRCVPISNHLYFYWYRQILGQKVEFLVSFYNNEISEKSEIFDDQFSVERPDGSNFTLKIRSTKLEDSAMYFCASFLDRNTGELFFGEGSRLTVL.

This rearrangement joins TRBV3-1 to TRBJ2-5; 11 bases line up with TRBD1. The J call could be wrong; TRBJ2-7 is a better fit for the DNA end. The CDR3 consists of 14 residues. The V gene's germline CDR1 is LGHDT and CDR2 YNNKEL (reference sequence). CDR3 nucleotide sequence: TGTGCCAGCAGCCGGCTGGACAGGGGGCACGAGCAGTACTTC. Protein: CASSRLDRGHEQYF.

This clonotype was counted only a few times. The chain carries TRBV29-1 and TRBJ2-3; 15 positions agree with TRBD2. The V gene end was trimmed by 6 bases and the J gene end by 2 bases; junction bases not matched to a gene: 9. The germline V gene has CDR1 SQVTM and CDR2 ANQGSEA. The CDR3 covers 17 residues. The CDR3 nucleotides read TGCAGCGTCACCGGGACTAGCGGGAGGCGGGACACAGATACGCAGTATTTT. Translating it yields CSVTGTSGRRDTDTQYF.

This clonotype was observed a handful of times. This rearrangement joins TRBV29-1 to TRBJ1-5, with D unclear. V gave up 5 bases and J gave up 0 bases, with 11 bases separating them. This CDR3 comprises 14 residues. Germline CDR1 is SQVTM and CDR2 is ANQGSEA. The DNA for the CDR3 is TGCAGCGTTCGTGAAACAGATAGCAATCAGCCCCAGCATTTT. Translating it yields CSVRETDSNQPQHF.

This clonotype was seen a few times. The chain joins TRBV20-1 to TRBJ2-5; tentative D call: TRBD2 (5 bases). CDR1 is DFQATT and CDR2 is SNEGSKA in the germline V gene (reference sequence). The CDR3 has 13 residues. With 5 bases removed from V and 3 bases from J, the gap between germline ends came to 13 bases. The CDR3: CSAGPRAEETQYF. Here the CDR3 DNA reads TGCAGTGCTGGCCCGAGGGCAGAAGAGACCCAGTACTTC.

The chain recombines TRBV12-3 or TRBV12-4 with TRBJ1-5, with a weak D call TRBD1 (5 bases). Trimming shortened V by 2 bases and J by 7 bases, and 12 bases separated the two germline ends. CDR3 size: 14 residues. CDR3 in DNA: TGTGCCAGCAGTTTAAGGGAGAAGGGGCAGCCCCAGCATTTT. Protein product: CASSLREKGQPQHF.

The chain recombines TRBV5-1 with TRBJ2-1; 14 bases map to TRBD2. The J segment lost 1 base and the V segment lost 4 bases, leaving 7 bases of the junction unmatched. The CDR3 consists of 18 residues. Germline CDR1 is SGHRS and CDR2 is YFSETQ. The chain's CDR3 is CASSPGTSGSLSYNEQFF. In DNA, the CDR3 is TGCGCCAGCAGCCCTGGGACTAGCGGGAGTTTATCCTACAATGAGCAGTTCTTC.

The chain employs TRBV4-3 and TRBJ2-1; 12 bases agree with TRBD2. CDR1 and CDR2 from the germline V gene are LGHNA and YSLEER. This CDR3 is built from 16 residues. The V gene end was trimmed by 3 bases and the J gene end by 5 bases; junction bases not matched to a gene: 5. CDR3 DNA: TGCGCCAGCAGCCATCAGCTAGCGGGGGGGGACAATGAGCAGTTCTTC. Its translation is CASSHQLAGGDNEQFF.